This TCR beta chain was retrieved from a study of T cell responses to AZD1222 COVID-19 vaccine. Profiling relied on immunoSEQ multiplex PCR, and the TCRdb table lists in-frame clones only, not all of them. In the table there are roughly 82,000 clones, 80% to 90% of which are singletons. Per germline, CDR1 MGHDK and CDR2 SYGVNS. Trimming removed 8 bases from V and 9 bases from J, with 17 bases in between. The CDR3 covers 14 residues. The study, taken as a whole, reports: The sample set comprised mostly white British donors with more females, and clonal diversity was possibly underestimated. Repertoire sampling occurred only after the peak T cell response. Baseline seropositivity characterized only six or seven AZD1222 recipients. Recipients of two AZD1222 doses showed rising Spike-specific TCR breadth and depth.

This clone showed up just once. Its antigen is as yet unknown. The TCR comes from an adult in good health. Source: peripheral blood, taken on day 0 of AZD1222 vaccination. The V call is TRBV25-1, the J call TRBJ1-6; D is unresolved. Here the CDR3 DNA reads TGTGCCAGCCATTCGGAAAGGAGGATTTCACCCCTCCACTTT. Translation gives CASHSERRISPLHF.